What follows describes a single T cell receptor beta chain. This specimen belongs to a study of cytomegalovirus exposure and HLA in healthy donors. Study-wide background: Approximately 85 million unique TCRs from HLA-typed donors were held in an early data release.

The PCR ran on 60 Vbeta and 13 Jbeta primers. Generated by immunoSEQ multiplex PCR, the TCRdb table keeps only in-frame clones and is missing some. Here the sample spans roughly 190,000 clones, under 85% being singletons. CDR1 and CDR2 from the germline V gene are SGHRS and YFSETQ. The V gene lost 3 bases and the J gene lost 4 bases, with 13 bases spanning the gap. The CDR3 covers 14 residues. This clonotype was obtained from a woman between 45 and 65 years old in good health and CMV-seropositive. The rearrangement links TRBV5-1 to TRBJ1-1, with TRBD1 as a possible D gene (6 bases). Material for sequencing was PBMCs. CDR3 in DNA: TGCGCCAGCAGCTACGAGGGGGGGAGCACTGAAGCTTTCTTT. Protein: CASSYEGGSTEAFF.